This T cell receptor beta chain is from a study of blood T cell repertoires in COVID-19 (dated by TCRdb to 2020 to 2021). For the study in its entirety: Samples from collaborators originated in the United States, Italy and Spain and spanned both the acute and convalescent phases of COVID-19. The prospective study material was composed of cDNA or gDNA derived from T cells, B-cell-depleted T cells, or PBMCs. Subjects who had been exposed to COVID-19, were actively infected with it, or had recovered from it provided the deeply sampled blood TCRbeta repertoires that made up the dataset. The repertoires were released in a freely available public database intended as a resource for research on the immune response to SARS-CoV-2. Samples came from the ongoing ImmuneRACE study (first 160 participants) plus 1,254 subjects from 6 global collaborators. The sample metadata nearly always contained a de-identified subject ID, COVID-19 status, age in years and sex. HLA class I and class II types, where available, came from metadata supplied by the sample provider rather than from assay-based typing.

As regards this clone: Its antigen is currently not known. No much larger clone is present one base from it, and per-base qualities are unavailable.

Summary of the overall study and its limitations: How much clinical and demographic metadata was included differed by source and by participant, and the metadata was provided uncurated.

TCRbeta CDR3 regions were amplified from genomic DNA by means of the immunoSEQ Assay, a bias-controlled multiplex PCR. Per the authors' processing: Nucleated cell counts per sample were estimated from amplification of reference gene primers within the assay. Sequence reads were collapsed and filtered to measure the absolute abundance of every unique TCRbeta CDR3 rearrangement. For each sample, productive Simpson clonality was calculated as the square root of Simpson's diversity index across productive rearrangements. TCRdb provides this immuneACCESS table in a form limited to in-frame rearrangements. Some clones are lacking; in checked studies, under half of them reflect an unresolved V gene, and why the rest are absent is not known. That table supplies the V and J calls and clone size; D and trimming were determined from the DNA. Counted in this sample were 450,000 to 600,000 clones; around 90% of them appeared once. The top ten hold 0.7% of the sample.

Participants in the prospective study were aged about 18 to 100 years, lived in about two dozen United States geographic areas, and enrolled through a virtual design. Cohort assignment in the prospective study relied on participant-reported clinical history from a screening survey and a study questionnaire. ImmuneRACE Cohort 3 recovered participants were defined by two consecutive negative NP/OP PCR tests, healthcare professional clearance, or symptom resolution. Each participant in the prospective study had whole blood, serum and a nasopharyngeal or oropharyngeal swab collected by mobile phlebotomists. Additional blood draws and questionnaires over an approximately two-month period could optionally be provided by prospective study participants. Before DNA extraction, blood samples from the prospective study were shipped at room temperature or frozen. From cysteine to phenylalanine, the CDR3 is 17 amino acids long. Only CDR3 DNA is held: 51 bases, read in frame from base 1. The germline V gene specifies MNHNS as CDR1 and SASEGT as CDR2. After removal of 2 bases from V and 4 bases from J, the junction retains 13 bases not matched to a gene.

The sequenced material came from PBMCs or T cells enriched from blood (not recorded which). The chain is encoded by TRBV6-1 joined to TRBJ1-2; the junction holds 7 bases that match TRBD1. The clonotype was recovered from a woman under 30 who had recovered from COVID-19. The DNA reads as follows: TGTGCCAGCAGTGAATATCCCCCTACAGGGGTTAGCTATGGCTACACCTTC. It codes for CASSEYPPTGVSYGYTF.